This T cell receptor (beta chain) was obtained from a study of vaccination effects on CD4 cells after COVID-19. Looking at the study overall: Each participant received a vaccine that was either BNT162b2 or mRNA-1273, given as two doses.

Some clones are missing from TCRdb's copy, which holds only in-frame ones; the method was immunoSEQ multiplex PCR. Of about 63,000 clones listed, 70% to 85% were seen once; the top ten hold around 3.8%. Under the ViraFEST assay, PBMC were stimulated with viral peptide pools so that antigen-specific CD4+ T cells expanded. Sequencing was performed afterwards. The culture ran for 10 days before CD4+ T cells were isolated. Absence of prior SARS-CoV-2 infection characterized the vaccine recipients, who showed negative nucleocapsid antibodies. Note on this clone: Its antigen is not identified.

This receptor was obtained from a human donor who received a COVID-19 vaccine. The sequences come from CD4+ T cells from PBMCs cultured with HCoV-OC43 spike peptides, collected before COVID-19 vaccination. Documented subset: HCoV-OC43 spike overlapping peptide pool stimulation.

The CDR3 protein is CASRRSGGSNQPQHF. For the CDR3, the DNA is TGTGCCAGCAGGAGATCCGGGGGGAGCAATCAGCCCCAGCATTTT. The V and J genes are TRBV6-5 and TRBJ1-5; D is possibly TRBD1 (5 bases). The germline V and J ends were trimmed by 6 bases and 1 base, with 13 bases remaining between them. Germline values: CDR1 MNHEY, CDR2 SVGAGI. The CDR3 runs 15 residues.